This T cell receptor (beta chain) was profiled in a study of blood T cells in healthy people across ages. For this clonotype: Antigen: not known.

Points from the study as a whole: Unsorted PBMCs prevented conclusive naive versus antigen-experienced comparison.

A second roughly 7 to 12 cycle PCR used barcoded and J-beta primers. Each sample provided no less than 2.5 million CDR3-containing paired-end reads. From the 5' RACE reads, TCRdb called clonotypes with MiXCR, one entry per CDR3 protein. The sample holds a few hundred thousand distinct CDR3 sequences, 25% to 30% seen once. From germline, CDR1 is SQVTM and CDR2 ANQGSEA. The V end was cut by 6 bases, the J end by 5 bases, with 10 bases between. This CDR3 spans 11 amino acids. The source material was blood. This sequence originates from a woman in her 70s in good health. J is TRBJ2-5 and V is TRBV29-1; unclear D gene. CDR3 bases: TGCAGCGTCGGAGAATCGGAGACCCAGTACTTC. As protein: CSVGESETQYF. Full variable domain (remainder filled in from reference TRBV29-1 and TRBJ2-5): SAVISQKPSRDICQRGTSLTIQCQVDSQVTMMFWYRQQPGQSLTLIATANQGSEATYESGFVIDKFPISRPNLTFSTLTVSNMSPEDSSIYLCSVGESETQYFGPGTRLLVL.